The source of this TCR beta chain is a study of OX40 agonist ivuxolimab in advanced cancers. Overall study context: Ivuxolimab, which patients received intravenously every 2 weeks, was dosed at 0.01 to 10 mg/kg. Patients receiving dose escalation had hepatocellular carcinoma, melanoma, renal cell or head and neck cancer. Study-level findings and limits: Blood T cells, both CD4+ and CD8+, expanded clonally by week 6 at 0.1 to 3.0 mg/kg. Averaged across samples, CD8+ T cells carried more expanded clones than CD4+ did.

Produced via immunoSEQ multiplex PCR; TCRdb's table is partial and in-frame only. The sample lists approximately 80,000 clones, about 92% occurring once. As regards this clone: Its matching antigen is unknown.

Specimen: CD4+ or CD8+ T cells sorted from blood, collected in a trial of the OX40 agonist ivuxolimab. This TCR was sampled from an adult with an advanced solid tumor such as melanoma, head and neck, liver or kidney cancer.

The CDR3 sequence is CASSFSSSVEAFF. The CDR3 coding sequence is TGTGCCAGCAGTTTCTCCTCTTCGGTTGAAGCTTTCTTT. The chain combines TRBV6-6 with TRBJ1-1; D unclear. CDR1 is MNHNY and CDR2 is SVGAGI in the germline V gene (reference sequence). With 4 bases removed from V and 7 bases from J, the gap between germline ends came to 13 bases. The CDR3 sequence is 13 residues long.